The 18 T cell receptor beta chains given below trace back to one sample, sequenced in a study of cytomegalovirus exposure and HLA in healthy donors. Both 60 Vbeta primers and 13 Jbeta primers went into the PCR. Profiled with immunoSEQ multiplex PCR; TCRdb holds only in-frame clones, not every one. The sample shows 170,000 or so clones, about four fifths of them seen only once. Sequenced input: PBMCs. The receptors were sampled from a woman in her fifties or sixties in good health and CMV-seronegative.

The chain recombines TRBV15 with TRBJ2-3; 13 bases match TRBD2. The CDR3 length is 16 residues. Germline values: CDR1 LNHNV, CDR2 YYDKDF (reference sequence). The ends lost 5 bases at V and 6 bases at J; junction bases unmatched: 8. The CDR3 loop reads CATSDGLAGVPDTQYF. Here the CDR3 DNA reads TGTGCCACCAGCGATGGACTAGCGGGAGTCCCTGATACGCAGTATTTT.

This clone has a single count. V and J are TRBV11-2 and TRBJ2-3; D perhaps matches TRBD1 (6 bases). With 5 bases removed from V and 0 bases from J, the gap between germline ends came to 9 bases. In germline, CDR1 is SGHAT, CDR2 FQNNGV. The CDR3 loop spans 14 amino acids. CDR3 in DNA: TGTGCCAGCAGCCGGACAGCTAGCACAGATACGCAGTATTTT. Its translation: CASSRTASTDTQYF.

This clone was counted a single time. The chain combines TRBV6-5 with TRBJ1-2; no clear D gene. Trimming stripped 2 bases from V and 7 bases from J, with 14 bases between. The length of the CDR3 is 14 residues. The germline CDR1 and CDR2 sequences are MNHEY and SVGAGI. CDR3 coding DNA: TGTGCCAGCAGTTACCTCCACACGCCGTCTGGCTACACCTTC. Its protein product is CASSYLHTPSGYTF.

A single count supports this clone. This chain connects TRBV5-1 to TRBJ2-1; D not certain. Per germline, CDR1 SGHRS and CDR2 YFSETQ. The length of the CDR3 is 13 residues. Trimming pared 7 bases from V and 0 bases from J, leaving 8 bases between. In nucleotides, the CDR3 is TGCGCCAGCCGCGAGAGCTCCTACAATGAGCAGTTCTTC. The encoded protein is CASRESSYNEQFF. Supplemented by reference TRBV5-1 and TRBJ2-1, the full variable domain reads KAGVTQTPRYLIKTRGQQVTLSCSPISGHRSVSWYQQTPGQGLQFLFEYFSETQRNKGNFPGRFSGRQFSNSRSEMNVSTLELGDSALYLCASRESSYNEQFFGPGTRLTVL.

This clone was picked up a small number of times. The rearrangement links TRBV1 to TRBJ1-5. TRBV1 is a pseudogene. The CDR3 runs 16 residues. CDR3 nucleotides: TGCACCAGCAGCTTCCGCAAAGGCCGGAGAAATCAGCCCCAGCATTTT. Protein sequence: CTSSFRKGRRNQPQHF.

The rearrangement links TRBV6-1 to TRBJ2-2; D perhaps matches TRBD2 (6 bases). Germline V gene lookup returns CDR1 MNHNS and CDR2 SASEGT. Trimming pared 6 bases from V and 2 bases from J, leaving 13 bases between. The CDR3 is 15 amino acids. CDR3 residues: CASRSGLRNTGELFF. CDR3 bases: TGTGCCAGCAGGTCGGGACTGAGAAACACCGGGGAGCTGTTTTTT.

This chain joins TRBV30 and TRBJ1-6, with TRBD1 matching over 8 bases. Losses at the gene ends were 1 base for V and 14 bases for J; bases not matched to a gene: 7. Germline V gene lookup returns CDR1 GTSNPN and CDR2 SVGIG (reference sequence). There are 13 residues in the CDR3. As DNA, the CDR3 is TGTGCCTGGAGTGAACAGGGGGGAGTTTCCCTCCACTTT. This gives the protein CAWSEQGGVSLHF.

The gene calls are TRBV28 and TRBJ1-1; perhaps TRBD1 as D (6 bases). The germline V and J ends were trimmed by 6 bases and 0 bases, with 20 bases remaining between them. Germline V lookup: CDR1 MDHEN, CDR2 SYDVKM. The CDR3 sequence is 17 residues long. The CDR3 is CASSQGRGMMMNTEAFF. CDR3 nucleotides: TGTGCCAGCAGCCAGGGCAGGGGCATGATGATGAACACTGAAGCTTTCTTT.

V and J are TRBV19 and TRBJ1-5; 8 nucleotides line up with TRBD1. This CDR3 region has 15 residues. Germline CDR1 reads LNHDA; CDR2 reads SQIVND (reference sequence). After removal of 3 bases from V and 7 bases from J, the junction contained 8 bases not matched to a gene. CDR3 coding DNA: TGTGCCAGTAGTATGGGCAGGGGGCATGGACAGCCCCAGCATTTT. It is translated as CASSMGRGHGQPQHF.

CDR3 nucleotide sequence: TGTGCCAGCAGCCGAATGGGACAGGGAATATTGAACACCATATATTTT. Translating gives CASSRMGQGILNTIYF. This chain joins TRBV14 and TRBJ1-3, with 9 bases matching TRBD1. The CDR3 sequence is 16 residues long. V dropped 4 bases and J dropped 7; count of bases not matched to a gene: 11. The germline CDR1 and CDR2 sequences are SGHDN and FVKESK.

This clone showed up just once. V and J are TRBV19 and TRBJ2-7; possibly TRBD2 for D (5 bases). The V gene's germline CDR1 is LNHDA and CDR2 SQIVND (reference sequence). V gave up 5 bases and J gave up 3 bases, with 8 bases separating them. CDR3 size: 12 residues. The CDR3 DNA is TGTGCCAGTAGTCCCGGGAACTACGAGCAGTACTTC. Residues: CASSPGNYEQYF. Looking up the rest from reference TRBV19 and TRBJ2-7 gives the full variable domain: DGGITQSPKYLFRKEGQNVTLSCEQNLNHDAMYWYRQDPGQGLRLIYYSQIVNDFQKGDIAEGYSVSREKKESFPLTVTSAQKNPTAFYLCASSPGNYEQYFGPGTRLTVT.

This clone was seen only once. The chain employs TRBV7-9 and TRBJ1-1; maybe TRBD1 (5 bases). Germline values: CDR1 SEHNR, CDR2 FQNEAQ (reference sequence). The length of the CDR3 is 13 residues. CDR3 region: CASRVAGSTEAFF. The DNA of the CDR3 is TGTGCTTCCAGGGTGGCGGGGAGCACTGAAGCTTTCTTT.

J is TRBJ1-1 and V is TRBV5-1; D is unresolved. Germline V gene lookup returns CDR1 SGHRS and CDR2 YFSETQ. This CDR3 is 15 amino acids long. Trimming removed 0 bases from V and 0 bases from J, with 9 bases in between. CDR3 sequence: CASSLGGGLNTEAFF. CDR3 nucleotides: TGCGCCAGCAGCTTGGGGGGAGGGCTGAACACTGAAGCTTTCTTT.

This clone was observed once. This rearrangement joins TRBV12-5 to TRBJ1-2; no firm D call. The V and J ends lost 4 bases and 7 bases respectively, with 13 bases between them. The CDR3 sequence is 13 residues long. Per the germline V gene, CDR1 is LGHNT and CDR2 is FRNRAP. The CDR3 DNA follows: TGTGCTAGTGGTTCCTCGGGCGGGGTTGGCTACACCTTC. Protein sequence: CASGSSGGVGYTF.

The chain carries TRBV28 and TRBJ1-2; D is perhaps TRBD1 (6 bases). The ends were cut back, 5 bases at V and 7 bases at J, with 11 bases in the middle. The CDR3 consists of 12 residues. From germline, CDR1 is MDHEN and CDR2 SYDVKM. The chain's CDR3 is CASSTRGSGYTF. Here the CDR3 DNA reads TGTGCCAGCAGTACCAGGGGAAGTGGCTACACCTTC.

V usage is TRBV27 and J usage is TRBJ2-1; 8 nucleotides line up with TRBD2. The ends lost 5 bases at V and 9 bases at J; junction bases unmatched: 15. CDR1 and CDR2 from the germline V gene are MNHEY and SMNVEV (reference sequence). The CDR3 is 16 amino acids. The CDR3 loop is CASSAPTGGPSGEQFF. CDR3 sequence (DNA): TGTGCCAGCAGTGCGCCTACGGGGGGGCCTAGCGGTGAGCAGTTCTTC.

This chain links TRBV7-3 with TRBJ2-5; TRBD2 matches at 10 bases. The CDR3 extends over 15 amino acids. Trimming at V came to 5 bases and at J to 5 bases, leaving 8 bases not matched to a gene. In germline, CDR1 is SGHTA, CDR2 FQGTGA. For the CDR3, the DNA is TGTGCCAGCAGCGCCTCCGGGACTAGCGCGGAGACCCAGTACTTC. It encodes CASSASGTSAETQYF.

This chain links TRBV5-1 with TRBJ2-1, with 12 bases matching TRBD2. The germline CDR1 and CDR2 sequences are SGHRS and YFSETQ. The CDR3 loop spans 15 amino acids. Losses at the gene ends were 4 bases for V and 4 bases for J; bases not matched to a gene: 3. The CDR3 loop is CASSTGLAGYNEQFF. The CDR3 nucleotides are TGCGCCAGCAGCACTGGACTAGCGGGGTACAATGAGCAGTTCTTC.